The 18 T cell receptor beta chains given below trace back to one sample, sequenced in a study of blood T cells in healthy people across ages. A second PCR of roughly 7 to 11 cycles used a sample-barcoded 5' primer and a J-beta primer mix. MiXCR, run by TCRdb on the 5' RACE reads, gives a single entry per CDR3 protein. The table has about 780,000 distinct CDR3 sequences, less than 60% seen once. Input material: blood. These receptors were collected from a man older than 75 in good health.

The chain is built from TRBV29-1 and TRBJ2-3; TRBD1 is a possible D gene (5 bases). This CDR3 spans 13 amino acids. Between the trimmed V and J ends, which lost 4 bases and 0 bases, there was a span of 8 bases. The germline CDR1 and CDR2 sequences are SQVTM and ANQGSEA. Written as DNA, the CDR3 is TGCAGCGTTGCCAGACAGAGCACAGATACGCAGTATTTT. Translating gives CSVARQSTDTQYF.

This clonotype turned up a few times. This chain joins TRBV7-2 and TRBJ2-5, with D possibly being TRBD2 (5 bases). This CDR3 has 14 residues. V was trimmed by 5 bases and J by 1 base, leaving 11 bases between them. Germline V gene data show CDR1 as SGHTA and CDR2 as FQGNSA. CDR3 region: CASSRSRGQETQYF. The CDR3 DNA sequence: TGTGCCAGCAGCCGGTCCCGGGGCCAAGAGACCCAGTACTTC.

The chain combines TRBV27 with TRBJ2-7; maybe TRBD2 (5 bases). The CDR3 contains 17 residues. Trimming stripped 7 bases from V and 0 bases from J, with 22 bases between. Germline V gene data show CDR1 as MNHEY and CDR2 as SMNVEV (reference sequence). CDR3 residues: CASTPLDKRENSYEQYF. The CDR3 nucleotides are TGTGCCAGCACCCCCTTAGACAAGAGGGAGAACTCCTACGAGCAGTACTTC.

The chain carries TRBV5-1 and TRBJ1-6, with 8 bases aligning to TRBD1. In germline, CDR1 is SGHRS, CDR2 YFSETQ. This CDR3 is 17 amino acids long. The ends lost 4 bases at V and 2 bases at J; junction bases unmatched: 8. CDR3 sequence (DNA): TGCGCCAGCAGCACGGGACAGGCTGTGGCCTATAATTCACCCCTCCACTTT. Translated, it gives CASSTGQAVAYNSPLHF.

This chain links TRBV5-1 with TRBJ1-1; D unresolved. The CDR3 runs 16 residues. Trimming left V 1 base short and J 0 bases short, with 13 bases between. Germline V gene lookup returns CDR1 SGHRS and CDR2 YFSETQ. CDR3 bases: TGCGCCAGCAGCTTGCGAGGGAATGGGATGAACACTGAAGCTTTCTTT. It encodes CASSLRGNGMNTEAFF.

The rearrangement links TRBV27 to TRBJ2-3, with D possibly TRBD2 on 7 matching bases. The CDR3 contains 17 residues. CDR1 is MNHEY and CDR2 is SMNVEV in the germline V gene (reference sequence). Trimming cost V 7 bases and J 0 bases, with 20 bases left between them. The CDR3 coding sequence is TGTGCCAGCACCAATCAGAGGGGAGGGGGGAGCACAGATACGCAGTATTTT. Its protein is CASTNQRGGGSTDTQYF.

The chain combines TRBV5-6 with TRBJ2-7, with D perhaps matching TRBD1 (6 bases). CDR1 and CDR2 (germline): SGHDT, YYEEEE. V lost 6 bases and J lost 7, with 17 bases in between. CDR3 length: 13 residues. CDR3: CASNPGHLGEQYF. As DNA, the CDR3 is TGTGCCAGCAACCCGGGACACTTGGGGGAGCAGTACTTC.

For this clonotype: A read error is possible here, since a much larger clone lies one base away. The chain recombines TRBV7-2 with TRBJ2-3; D might be TRBD1 (5 bases). Germline assignment: CDR1 SGHTA and CDR2 FQGNSA. The CDR3 is made up of 13 amino acids. CDR3 in amino acids: CASSSSGLDTRYF. The DNA for the CDR3 is TGTGCCAGCAGCTCTTCAGGGCTAGATACGCGGTATTTT.

About this clonotype itself: At one end, the junction sequence differs from germline, possibly due to a read error. V is TRBV28 and J is TRBJ2-7; tentatively, D is TRBD1 (7 bases). The CDR3 runs 15 residues. Germline lookup yields CDR1 MDHEN and CDR2 SYDVKM. Here the CDR3 reads CACSLGQGGHYEQYF. The CDR3, as DNA: TGTGCCTGCAGTTTGGGTCAGGGGGGACACTACGAGCAGTACTTC.

This clonotype was seen just once. The CDR3 DNA reads as TGCAGTGTTAGGCGGGGGAACCAAGAGACCCAGTACTTC. Its protein product is CSVRRGNQETQYF. The chain has TRBV20-1 and TRBJ2-5; 7 bases are a match to TRBD2. Germline V lookup: CDR1 DFQATT, CDR2 SNEGSKA (reference sequence). CDR3 size: 13 residues. V lost 7 bases, J lost 0 bases, and 5 bases stayed unmatched.

This clonotype was seen a few times. The chain uses TRBV20-1 and TRBJ2-7; D is unclear. This CDR3 contains 11 residues. In germline, CDR1 is DFQATT, CDR2 SNEGSKA (reference sequence). Trimming left V 1 base short and J 3 bases short, with 4 bases between. The CDR3 bases are TGCAGTGCTAGAGTTGACTACGAGCAGTACTTC. Translation gives CSARVDYEQYF.

J is TRBJ1-6 and V is TRBV20-1, with TRBD1 matching over 9 bases. The germline V gene encodes CDR1 DFQATT and CDR2 SNEGSKA (reference sequence). J was trimmed by 7 bases and V by 6 bases; bases with no gene match: 10. This CDR3 is built from 15 residues. CDR3 region: CSANAGTGRNSPLHF. Written as DNA, the CDR3 is TGCAGTGCCAACGCCGGGACAGGGCGCAATTCACCCCTCCACTTT.

The V and J genes are TRBV5-1 and TRBJ2-6, with a possible D match to TRBD2 (5 bases). There are 15 residues in the CDR3. V shed 4 bases and J shed 4 bases, with 12 bases lying between them. The germline CDR1 and CDR2 sequences are SGHRS and YFSETQ. Here the CDR3 DNA reads TGCGCCAGCAGCGAGGACTCTCACGGGGCCAACGTCCTGACTTTC. Its protein is CASSEDSHGANVLTF.

With regard to this clonotype: Just one base apart from a much larger clone, this may be a read error. This chain joins TRBV10-3 and TRBJ1-5, with a tentative D call TRBD1 (6 bases). Germline assignment: CDR1 ENHRY and CDR2 SYGVKD. This CDR3 spans 14 amino acids. In nucleotides, the CDR3 is TGTGCCATCAGCGGACAGAATAGCAAGCAGCCCCAGCATTTT. Its translation: CAISGQNSKQPQHF.

CDR3 nucleotide sequence: TGTGCCAGCAGCAAAAGGCGGGACGACCAAAAACACACCTTC. Translation: CASSKRRDDQKHTF. The chain joins TRBV21-1 to TRBJ1-2; the D segment call TRBD1 is taken from the table without a DNA check. TRBV21-1 is tagged as a pseudogene. The CDR3 spans 14 residues.

This chain joins TRBV2 and TRBJ2-5; D may be TRBD1 (7 bases). Germline assignment: CDR1 SNHLY and CDR2 FYNNEI. V gave up 3 bases and J gave up 5 bases, with 10 bases separating them. The CDR3 has 13 amino acids. The CDR3 is CASSDPGGETQYF. CDR3 DNA sequence: TGTGCCAGCAGTGATCCAGGGGGGGAGACCCAGTACTTC.

The chain couples TRBV7-2 to TRBJ2-7; D may be TRBD2 (6 bases). The DNA matches TRBJ2-5 better at its end, which makes the J call doubtful. This CDR3 has 14 residues. The V gene's germline CDR1 is SGHTA and CDR2 FQGNSA. CDR3 coding DNA: TGTGCCAGCAGCTCGACTAGAGCCGGCAAGACCCAGTACTTC. It encodes CASSSTRAGKTQYF.

This chain joins TRBV3-1 and TRBJ1-5, with D unclear. This CDR3 has 13 residues. The germline gives CDR1 LGHDT, CDR2 YNNKEL (reference sequence). Trimming cost V 0 bases and J 6 bases, with 6 bases left between them. The CDR3 region is CASSQDTIQPQHF. The CDR3 DNA sequence: TGTGCCAGCAGCCAAGATACCATTCAGCCCCAGCATTTT.